The rows below give T cell receptor beta chains drawn from one sample of a study of shared clonotypes between healthy human individuals. Using immunoSEQ multiplex PCR, the repertoire was profiled, and TCRdb retains in-frame clones only, with some absent. The data show about 480,000 clones, over 75% seen once. Sequenced sample: PBMCs. Receptor source: a woman aged 40 to 50 in good health. Some clones in this sample may be carry-over from other donors' samples. The CDR3 runs from the conserved cysteine through the conserved F or W. D genes are given only for firm matches. Some rows mark clone size as missing; the rest say once, few, many or name a class of expanded clone.

>-|TRBJ1-1|TRBV5-8|-
CASSRGPGGTEAFF
TGTGCCAGCAGCCGCGGGCCAGGTGGGACTGAAGCTTTCTTT
>-|TRBJ1-1|TRBV11-2|-
CASSPLPRQGMNTEAFF
TGTGCCAGCAGCCCTCTACCACGGCAGGGAATGAACACTGAAGCTTTCTTT
>TRBD2|TRBJ2-1|TRBV27|many
CASSYLAGVWNEQFF
TGTGCCAGCAGTTATCTAGCGGGAGTATGGAATGAGCAGTTCTTC
>-|TRBJ2-2|TRBV27|-
CASSLLGLDGGELFF
TGTGCCAGCAGTTTATTAGGGCTAGACGGCGGGGAGCTGTTTTTT
>TRBD1|TRBJ2-1|TRBV5-1|-
CASSFRDRGLSYYNEQFF
TGCGCCAGCAGCTTCCGGGACAGGGGCCTCAGTTACTACAATGAGCAGTTCTTC
>-|TRBJ2-1|TRBV5-1|-
CASSFLTGETNEQFF
TGCGCCAGCAGCTTTCTAACGGGAGAAACCAATGAGCAGTTCTTC
>-|TRBJ1-5|TRBV15|-
CATSTLIVRDQPQHF
TGTGCCACCAGCACGCTGATTGTTCGGGATCAGCCCCAGCATTTT
>TRBD2|TRBJ2-1|TRBV5-4|few
CASSLKLAENEQFF
TGTGCCAGCAGCTTGAAACTAGCGGAGAATGAGCAGTTCTTC
>-|TRBJ1-1|TRBV29-1|-
CSVKGNLNTEAFF
TGCAGCGTCAAAGGGAACTTGAACACTGAAGCTTTCTTT
>-|TRBJ1-1|TRBV14|many
CASSPAGRNTEAFF
TGTGCCAGCAGCCCTGCGGGCAGAAACACTGAAGCTTTCTTT
>TRBD2|TRBJ2-1|TRBV9|-
CASSTRLAGPSYNEQFF
TGTGCCAGCAGCACCCGGCTAGCGGGCCCTTCGTACAATGAGCAGTTCTTC
>-|TRBJ2-1|TRBV5-1|-
CASSLGGHGYNEQFF
TGCGCCAGCAGCCTCGGGGGACATGGGTACAATGAGCAGTTCTTC
>TRBD1|TRBJ1-4|TRBV2|many
CASSSGQGEEKLFF
TGTGCCAGCAGTTCGGGACAGGGCGAAGAAAAACTGTTTTTT
>-|TRBJ1-5|TRBV2|-
CASSPMQGSNQPQHF
TGTGCCAGCAGTCCCATGCAGGGGTCCAATCAGCCCCAGCATTTT
>TRBD2|TRBJ2-1|TRBV7-2|-
CASSSLAGLYNEQFF
TGTGCCAGCAGCTCACTAGCGGGACTGTACAATGAGCAGTTCTTC